These 18 T cell receptor beta chains were all obtained from the same sample, sequenced in a study of siplizumab effects on memory and regulatory T cells (dated by TCRdb to about 2019). Library preparation used the immunoSEQ multiplex PCR assay. TCRdb provides this immuneACCESS table in a form limited to in-frame rearrangements. Some clones are lacking; in checked studies, under half of them reflect an unresolved V gene, and why the rest are absent is not known. Across this sample there are tens of thousands of clones, with roughly 96% seen only once. 0.031% of the sample is taken by the ten largest. The sample taken for sequencing was naive CD4+ T cells sorted from blood. The cell subset or site label, as the study defines it: unstimulated naive T cells. All receptors come from a human donor in good health.

This chain uses TRBV6-4 with TRBJ1-2, with D uncertain. V was pared by 2 bases and J by 4 bases, with 14 bases between. This CDR3 is 15 amino acids long. Germline V gives CDR1 MRHNA, CDR2 SNTAGT. The chain's CDR3 is CASSDGFGLGYGYTF. CDR3 in DNA: TGTGCCAGCAGTGACGGTTTTGGGCTGGGCTATGGCTACACCTTC.

The chain has TRBV5-4 and TRBJ2-4; 10 positions agree with TRBD1. This CDR3 region has 17 residues. V lost 4 bases to trimming and J lost 1 base; unmatched junction nucleotides: 8. Per the germline V gene, CDR1 is SGHNT and CDR2 is YYREEE (reference sequence). CDR3 region: CASSTPGQGMAKNIQYF. In DNA, the CDR3 is TGTGCCAGCAGCACCCCGGGACAGGGGATGGCCAAAAACATTCAGTACTTC.

This chain joins TRBV6-6 and TRBJ2-7; D is perhaps TRBD1 (5 bases). The germline V gene encodes CDR1 MNHNY and CDR2 SVGAGI (reference sequence). V was clipped by 10 bases and J by 0 bases, with 13 bases between them. CDR3 length: 13 residues. The CDR3 nucleotides read TGTGCCACCCTAGGGGCTCCCTCCTACGAGCAGTACTTC. As protein: CATLGAPSYEQYF.

V usage is TRBV7-6 and J usage is TRBJ2-5; 11 bases are a match to TRBD2. Germline CDR1 and CDR2: SGHVS and FNYEAQ. Trimming removed 3 bases from V and 5 bases from J; junction bases left unmatched: 2. The CDR3 is made up of 14 amino acids. In DNA form, the CDR3 reads TGTGCCAGCAGCTTTAGCGGGGGGGAGGAGACCCAGTACTTC. This gives the protein CASSFSGGEETQYF. Full variable domain (remainder filled in from reference TRBV7-6 and TRBJ2-5): GAGVSQSPRYKVTKRGQDVALRCDPISGHVSLYWYRQALGQGPEFLTYFNYEAQQDKSGLPNDRFSAERPEGSISTLTIQRTEQRDSAMYRCASSFSGGEETQYFGPGTRLLVL.

V gene TRBV27 combines with J gene TRBJ2-6; D is possibly TRBD2 (5 bases). Per the germline V gene, CDR1 is MNHEY and CDR2 is SMNVEV (reference sequence). V lost 5 bases, J lost 1 base, and 9 bases lay in between. The CDR3 loop spans 15 amino acids. CDR3 residues: CASSPRDSGANVLTF. DNA of the CDR3: TGTGCCAGCAGTCCCCGGGATTCTGGGGCCAACGTCCTGACTTTC.

CDR3 sequence: CASRPDRGYGYTF. The CDR3 bases are TGTGCCAGCAGACCCGACAGGGGCTATGGCTACACCTTC. The chain has TRBV6-5 and TRBJ1-2, with 8 bases lining up with TRBD1. Germline CDR1 MNHEY, CDR2 SVGAGI. V lost 6 bases, J lost 4 bases, and 4 bases stayed unmatched. The CDR3 length is 13 residues.

V gene TRBV4-3 combines with J gene TRBJ2-2; weak D call: TRBD2 (5 bases). V dropped 0 bases and J dropped 1 base, with 9 bases sitting between them. This CDR3 contains 16 residues. Germline CDR1 reads LGHNA; CDR2 reads YSLEER. CDR3 residues: CASSQEGGLNTGELFF. The CDR3 DNA sequence: TGCGCCAGCAGCCAAGAGGGCGGGTTGAACACCGGGGAGCTGTTTTTT.

This clone has just one count. The V gene is TRBV9, the J gene TRBJ2-1; D remains unclear. CDR3 size: 13 residues. The V gene's germline CDR1 is SGDLS and CDR2 YYNGEE. V gave up 3 bases and J gave up 9 bases, with 13 bases separating them. The CDR3 nucleotides read TGTGCCAGCAGCGCCGACCTCCGGCGTGAGCAGTTCTTC. Translated, it gives CASSADLRREQFF.

This chain joins TRBV5-1 and TRBJ1-3; a possible D gene is TRBD1 (5 bases). The CDR3 contains 15 residues. Germline V gene sequence: CDR1 SGHRS, CDR2 YFSETQ. Trimming stripped 0 bases from V and 4 bases from J, with 11 bases between. CDR3 DNA sequence: TGCGCCAGCAGCTTGGAATCAGGGTCCGGAAACACCATATATTTT. It is translated as CASSLESGSGNTIYF. Together with reference TRBV5-1 and TRBJ1-3, the CDR3 gives the full variable domain: KAGVTQTPRYLIKTRGQQVTLSCSPISGHRSVSWYQQTPGQGLQFLFEYFSETQRNKGNFPGRFSGRQFSNSRSEMNVSTLELGDSALYLCASSLESGSGNTIYFGEGSWLTVV.

V is TRBV28 and J is TRBJ1-4; D may be TRBD1 (5 bases). Per the germline V gene, CDR1 is MDHEN and CDR2 is SYDVKM. The V gene lost 5 bases and the J gene lost 4 bases, with 14 bases spanning the gap. The CDR3 consists of 15 residues. CDR3 protein: CASSPLEGLNEKLFF. The CDR3 nucleotides are TGTGCCAGCAGTCCCCTGGAGGGACTTAATGAAAAACTGTTTTTT.

This chain joins TRBV4-2 and TRBJ2-1, with TRBD2 matching over 10 bases. V dropped 1 base and J dropped 9; count of bases not matched to a gene: 6. The CDR3 is 15 residues long. Per the germline V gene, CDR1 is LGHNA and CDR2 is YNFKEQ. The CDR3 DNA follows: TGTGCCAGCAGCCAAGCGGTAGCGGGGGGTCTTGAGCAGTTCTTC. Translation gives CASSQAVAGGLEQFF.

V and J are TRBV7-3 and TRBJ2-3; 13 bases are shared with TRBD2. From germline, CDR1 is SGHTA and CDR2 FQGTGA. The CDR3 contains 19 residues. Trimming cost V 5 bases and J 1 base; bases outside gene matches: 12. The DNA for the CDR3 is TGTGCCAGCAGCCGAACAGCGGGACTAGCGGGGACCGGCACAGATACGCAGTATTTT. It codes for CASSRTAGLAGTGTDTQYF.

J is TRBJ2-3 and V is TRBV19; D gene unclear. The CDR3 is 13 amino acids. The ends were cut back, 9 bases at V and 0 bases at J, with 10 bases in the middle. Germline V lookup: CDR1 LNHDA, CDR2 SQIVND (reference sequence). The CDR3 reads CASRSYSTDTQYF. CDR3 DNA sequence: TGTGCCAGCCGGAGTTATAGCACAGATACGCAGTATTTT.

The V gene is TRBV7-2, the J gene TRBJ2-5, with 10 bases matching TRBD1. V trimming: 2 bases; J trimming: 1 base; junction bases outside the gene matches: 1. The length of the CDR3 is 15 residues. Germline-derived CDR1 and CDR2 are SGHTA and FQGNSA. The CDR3 region is CASSLWTGGQETQYF. For the CDR3, the DNA is TGTGCCAGCAGCTTATGGACAGGGGGCCAAGAGACCCAGTACTTC.

This sequence joins TRBV11-3 and TRBJ2-7; weak D call: TRBD2 (6 bases). CDR1 SGHNT and CDR2 YENEEA come from the germline V gene. The CDR3 runs to 15 residues. V was pared by 5 bases and J by 1 base, with 15 bases between. The DNA of the CDR3 is TGTGCCAGCAGCCTCTATCACCGGGGGTCCTACGAGCAGTACTTC. Its translation: CASSLYHRGSYEQYF.

CDR3 sequence reads: CASSLRLDRGRNEQFF. Here the CDR3 DNA reads TGTGCCAGCAGCTTACGTCTGGACAGGGGGCGCAATGAGCAGTTCTTC. The rearrangement links TRBV7-9 to TRBJ2-1; 11 positions match TRBD1. CDR1 is SEHNR, CDR2 FQNEAQ, per germline (reference sequence). The CDR3 sequence is 16 residues long. Trimming removed 2 bases from V and 6 bases from J; junction bases left unmatched: 6.

The chain is built from TRBV7-2 and TRBJ1-6; no reliable D call. Deletions cut 2 bases from V and 6 bases from J, with 14 bases between. The CDR3 runs to 16 residues. In germline, CDR1 is SGHTA, CDR2 FQGNSA. The CDR3 loop reads CASSLFLRVPNSPLHF. CDR3 nucleotides: TGTGCCAGCAGCTTATTCTTGCGCGTCCCTAATTCACCCCTCCACTTT.

The chain combines TRBV12-5 with TRBJ2-5, with D possibly TRBD1 on 7 matching bases. This CDR3 contains 18 residues. The V gene lost 5 bases and the J gene lost 0 bases, with 22 bases spanning the gap. The germline gives CDR1 LGHNT, CDR2 FRNRAP. The CDR3 region is CASGIDRDSGGNQETQYF. For the CDR3, the DNA is TGTGCTAGTGGTATAGACCGGGACAGCGGAGGGAACCAAGAGACCCAGTACTTC.